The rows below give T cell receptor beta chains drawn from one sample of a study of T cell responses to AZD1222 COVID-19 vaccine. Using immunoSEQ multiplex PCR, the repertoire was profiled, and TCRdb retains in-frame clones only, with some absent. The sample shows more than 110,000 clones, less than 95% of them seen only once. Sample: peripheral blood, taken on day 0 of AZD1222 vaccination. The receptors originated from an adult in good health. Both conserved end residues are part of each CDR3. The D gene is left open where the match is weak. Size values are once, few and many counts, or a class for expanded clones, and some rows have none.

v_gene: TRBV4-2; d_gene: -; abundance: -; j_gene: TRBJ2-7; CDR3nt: TGTGCCAGCAGTTATCACGCCGACGCGGCCTACGAGCAGTACTTC; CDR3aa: CASSYHADAAYEQYF
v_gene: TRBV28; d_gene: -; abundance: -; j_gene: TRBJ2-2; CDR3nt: TGTGCCAGCAGTTTATCGGTAACGAACACCGGGGAGCTGTTTTTT; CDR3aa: CASSLSVTNTGELFF
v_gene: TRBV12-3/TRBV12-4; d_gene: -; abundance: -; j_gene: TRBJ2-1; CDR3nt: TGTGCCAGCAGTTTAGGCCAGGGTGAGCAGTTCTTC; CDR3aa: CASSLGQGEQFF
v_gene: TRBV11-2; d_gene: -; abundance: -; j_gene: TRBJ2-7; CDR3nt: TGTGCCAGCAGCTTCTCCGGGCGTTCTTTCGAGCAGTACTTC; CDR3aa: CASSFSGRSFEQYF
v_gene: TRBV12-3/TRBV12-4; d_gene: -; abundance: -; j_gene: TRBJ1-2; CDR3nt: TGTGCCAGCAGTTTGGTGGGGCAGGAAGGCTACACCTTC; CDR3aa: CASSLVGQEGYTF
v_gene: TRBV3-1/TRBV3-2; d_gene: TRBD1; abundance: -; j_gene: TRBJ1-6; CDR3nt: TGTGCCAGCAGCCCCTTAGACAGGGACTATAATTCACCCCTCCACTTT; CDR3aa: CASSPLDRDYNSPLHF
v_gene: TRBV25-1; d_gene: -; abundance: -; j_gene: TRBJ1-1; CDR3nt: TGTGCCAGCAGTGCTAGGAACACTGAAGCTTTCTTT; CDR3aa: CASSARNTEAFF
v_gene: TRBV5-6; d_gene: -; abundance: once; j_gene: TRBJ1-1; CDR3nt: TGTGCCAGCAGCCCCTTAGGGGGGAACACTGAAGCTTTCTTT; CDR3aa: CASSPLGGNTEAFF
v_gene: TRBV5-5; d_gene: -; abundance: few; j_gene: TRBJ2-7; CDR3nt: TGTGCCAGCAGCTTGGAGGCAGGGGTGGGCCACGAGCAGTACTTC; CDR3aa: CASSLEAGVGHEQYF
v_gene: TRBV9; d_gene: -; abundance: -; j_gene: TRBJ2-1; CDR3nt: TGTGCCAGCAGCGGACGTGGGGGGCTGCTCAATGAGCAGTTCTTC; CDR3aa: CASSGRGGLLNEQFF